These 12 T cell receptor beta chains were sequenced from one sample in a study of beta chain features in type 1 diabetes. The sequenced template was cDNA made from the entire isolated RNA. The repertoire was sequenced with immunoSEQ multiplex PCR; TCRdb's copy has only in-frame clones and lacks some. The sample consists of hundreds of thousands of clones, around a sixth of them appearing once. The sequencing sample was made of naive CD4+ T cells from blood. Receptors originate from a woman under 30 in good health.

This clone was detected only a few times. This sequence joins TRBV7-9 and TRBJ2-1; 7 positions agree with TRBD2. The germline V gene has CDR1 SEHNR and CDR2 FQNEAQ (reference sequence). The ends lost 4 bases at V and 14 bases at J; junction bases unmatched: 8. CDR3 length equals 12 residues. The CDR3 here is CASSSTGREKFF. CDR3 nucleotides: TGTGCCAGCAGCTCCACCGGGCGGGAGAAGTTCTTC.

The chain joins TRBV25-1 to TRBJ1-3; D not certain. This CDR3 contains 15 residues. From germline, CDR1 is MGHDK and CDR2 SYGVNS. V lost 7 bases and J 0 bases, leaving 13 bases between the germline ends. CDR3 residues: CASMDWADSGNTIYF. The CDR3 coding sequence is TGTGCCAGCATGGATTGGGCAGACTCTGGAAACACCATATATTTT.

The J gene is TRBJ2-6, the V gene TRBV7-2; D is undetermined. V lost 5 bases, J lost 0 bases, and 2 bases lay in between. CDR3 length equals 13 residues. Germline CDR1 is SGHTA and CDR2 is FQGNSA. The chain's CDR3 is CASSTSGANVLTF. The CDR3 nucleotides read TGTGCCAGCAGCACCTCTGGGGCCAACGTCCTGACTTTC.

The sample holds a few counts of this clone. The chain is built from TRBV10-3 and TRBJ2-1; the match to TRBD2 covers 13 bases. V was clipped by 4 bases and J by 9 bases; unmatched bases: 6. The germline V gene encodes CDR1 ENHRY and CDR2 SYGVKD. CDR3 length: 15 amino acids. The CDR3 is CAISGTSGSTSEQFF. CDR3 bases: TGTGCCATCAGTGGGACTAGCGGGAGTACAAGTGAGCAGTTCTTC.

This clone showed up just a few times. The genes are TRBV29-1 and TRBJ2-7, with 11 bases lining up with TRBD2. The germline V gene encodes CDR1 SQVTM and CDR2 ANQGSEA. The CDR3 totals 16 residues. V shed 4 bases, J shed 4 bases, and the junction held 12 bases outside the gene matches. The CDR3 sequence: CSVAPWGASGRYEQYF. CDR3 sequence (DNA): TGCAGCGTTGCCCCTTGGGGCGCTAGCGGGAGGTACGAGCAGTACTTC.

The chain joins TRBV5-1 to TRBJ2-1; tentative D call: TRBD1 (5 bases). Between the trimmed V and J ends, which lost 4 bases and 5 bases, there was a span of 16 bases. Looked up from germline, CDR1 is SGHRS and CDR2 is YFSETQ. The CDR3 consists of 15 residues. In nucleotides, the CDR3 is TGCGCCAGCAGCAGGTACAGGCCTCTCGACAATGAGCAGTTCTTC. This sequence encodes CASSRYRPLDNEQFF.

This clone was detected only a few times. The chain is built from TRBV5-4 and TRBJ2-1; D possibly corresponds to TRBD2 (5 bases). This CDR3 comprises 15 residues. Germline-derived CDR1 and CDR2 are SGHNT and YYREEE (reference sequence). Trimming left V 0 bases short and J 6 bases short, with 13 bases between. For the CDR3, the DNA is TGTGCCAGCAGCTTGGACCCGGCGGGTTTCAATGAGCAGTTCTTC. This gives the protein CASSLDPAGFNEQFF.

This clone has just a few counts. This may come from a read error, since a much larger clone is one base off. This chain connects TRBV7-2 to TRBJ2-2; D gene unclear. CDR1 is SGHTA and CDR2 is FQGNSA in the germline V gene. Trimming removed 1 base at V and 7 bases at J, with 1 base between. The CDR3 totals 11 residues. CDR3 in amino acids: CASSLDGELFF. The CDR3 coding sequence is TGTGCCAGCAGCTTAGACGGGGAGCTGTTTTTT.

This clone was counted between two and nine times. In DNA form, the CDR3 reads TGTGCCAGCAGCCAACGGACAGGGGGAAACACAGATACGCAGTATTTT. Translation: CASSQRTGGNTDTQYF. The gene calls are TRBV4-2 and TRBJ2-3; 10 bases fit TRBD1. Germline V gene lookup returns CDR1 LGHNA and CDR2 YNFKEQ. Unmatched junction bases numbered 4, after V lost 2 bases and J lost 2 bases. The CDR3 consists of 16 residues.

This clone came up a few times. The V and J genes are TRBV2 and TRBJ2-3; perhaps TRBD1 as D (5 bases). The CDR3 loop spans 13 amino acids. Germline-derived CDR1 and CDR2 are SNHLY and FYNNEI. The V end was cut by 5 bases, the J end by 6 bases, with 12 bases between. CDR3 protein: CASSPRVPDTQYF. For the CDR3, the DNA is TGTGCCAGCAGTCCCAGGGTTCCCGATACGCAGTATTTT. The variable domain in full, with the rest retrieved from reference TRBV2 and TRBJ2-3, is EPEVTQTPSHQVTQMGQEVILRCVPISNHLYFYWYRQILGQKVEFLVSFYNNEISEKSEIFDDQFSVERPDGSNFTLKIRSTKLEDSAMYFCASSPRVPDTQYFGPGTRLTVL.

The genes are TRBV4-2 and TRBJ2-5; D might be TRBD1 or TRBD2, each matching 5 bases. Germline assignment: CDR1 LGHNA and CDR2 YNFKEQ. V was cut by 1 base and J by 5 bases, with 17 bases left in between. This CDR3 contains 16 residues. As DNA, the CDR3 is TGTGCCAGCAGCCAAGGAGGGGTCCATCTTGGGGAGACCCAGTACTTC. It translates to CASSQGGVHLGETQYF.

This clone was recorded only once. The chain links TRBV28 to TRBJ2-7; TRBD1 is a possible D gene (6 bases). CDR1 MDHEN and CDR2 SYDVKM come from the germline V gene. The CDR3 has 13 amino acids. Trimming took off 5 bases at V and 5 bases at J, with 13 bases between the two ends. CDR3 nucleotide sequence: TGTGCCAGCAGTGTGGGGGCGAGGAACGAGCAGTACTTC. Encoded protein: CASSVGARNEQYF.